This T cell receptor (beta chain) appears in the sequencing data of a study of immune characterization of retroperitoneal liposarcoma (dated by TCRdb to between 2018 and 2020). The method was PCR. TCRdb names NextSeq 500 as the instrument used. TCRdb passed the public sequencing reads through fastp at Q25 and MiXCR, retaining productive beta sequences. Duplicate CDR3 protein sequences are folded into a single record with the most common DNA and genes. This sample has 2,900 or so distinct CDR3 sequences in its table, and 45% to 55% of those were observed once. About 45% of the sample is held by the ten biggest clonotypes. By share, this clonotype ranks as medium-sized (0.01 to 0.1%). It has no known antigen specificity. Base qualities are missing; no much larger clone stands one base away. The CDR3 starts with the cysteine, ends with the phenylalanine, and has 13 residues. Only the CDR3 region is kept as DNA, spanning 39 bases read in frame from base 1. Via the germline V gene, CDR1 is MNHNS and CDR2 SASEGT. Trimming costs V 4 bases and J 8 bases, and their ends lie 11 bases apart.

Sequencing was performed on tumor tissue. The TCR sequence derives from a male donor with retroperitoneal liposarcoma. Rearrangement joined TRBV6-1 to TRBJ1-4, with a tentative D gene TRBD1 over 5 matching bases. The CDR3 protein sequence reads: CASSGQGGEKLFF. The DNA reads TGTGCCAGCAGTGGCCAGGGAGGAGAAAAACTGTTTTTT.